Below are 31 T cell receptor beta chains sequenced from a single sample in a study of beta chain features in type 1 diabetes (dated by TCRdb to 2017 to 2018). Library creation used the immunoSEQ multiplex PCR assay. The High Capacity cDNA Reverse Transcription Kit was used to reverse transcribe all of the isolated RNA, meaning that expressed TCRB transcripts were what got sequenced. In TCRdb, the immuneACCESS table is reduced to in-frame sequences with V and J assigned. These tables do not hold every clone; where another copy was compared, an unresolved V gene accounts for under half, and the others remain unexplained. The sample table records about 240,000 clones; less than 35% of these occur just once. Approximately 4% of the sample goes to the ten largest clones. What was sequenced was central memory CD4+ T cells from blood. Receptors were obtained from a man aged 25-45 years in good health.

This chain connects TRBV6-1 to TRBJ2-1; the match to TRBD2 covers 8 bases. After removal of 4 bases from V and 5 bases from J, the junction contained 4 bases not matched to a gene. The CDR3 runs to 14 residues. Germline assignment: CDR1 MNHNS and CDR2 SASEGT. The CDR3 DNA sequence: TGTGCCAGCAGTGCAGCGGGGGCCCACAATGAGCAGTTCTTC. Amino acids: CASSAAGAHNEQFF.

The chain employs TRBV10-3 and TRBJ2-1, with a possible D match to TRBD2 (5 bases). Trimming cost V 7 bases and J 6 bases, with 16 bases left between them. Germline assignment: CDR1 ENHRY and CDR2 SYGVKD. This CDR3 has 14 amino acids. The DNA of the CDR3 is TGTGCCATCAAGCTTCTAGCCGACTCCAATGAGCAGTTCTTC. The encoded protein is CAIKLLADSNEQFF.

The genes are TRBV30 and TRBJ1-5; TRBD1 is a possible D gene (5 bases). From germline, CDR1 is GTSNPN and CDR2 SVGIG (reference sequence). The V end lost 2 bases, the J end lost 0 bases, and 8 bases lay between the germline ends. CDR3 length: 14 amino acids. The CDR3 loop is CAWSPGTSNQPQHF. In nucleotides, the CDR3 is TGTGCCTGGAGTCCCGGGACTAGCAATCAGCCCCAGCATTTT.

This chain connects TRBV25-1 to TRBJ1-4; D gene ambiguous. V lost 6 bases and J 8 bases, leaving 16 bases between the germline ends. Germline V gives CDR1 MGHDK, CDR2 SYGVNS. The CDR3 covers 14 residues. The CDR3 loop reads CASSPAIVGEKLFF. CDR3 nucleotide sequence: TGTGCCAGCAGCCCGGCCATAGTAGGGGAAAAACTGTTTTTT.

Details on this clone: The same CDR3 also results from other DNA sequences found in this sample. The rearrangement links TRBV5-4 to TRBJ1-2, with D uncertain. V shed 1 base and J shed 4 bases, with 8 bases lying between them. This CDR3 spans 13 amino acids. Germline V gives CDR1 SGHNT, CDR2 YYREEE (reference sequence). Here the CDR3 DNA reads TGTGCCAGCAGCTTGTCTACAGTCTATGGCTACACCTTC. It encodes CASSLSTVYGYTF.

The chain recombines TRBV7-2 with TRBJ2-5, with D tentatively TRBD1 or TRBD2 (5 bases each). The CDR3 length is 14 residues. Trimming pared 5 bases from V and 4 bases from J, leaving 14 bases between. Germline CDR1 reads SGHTA; CDR2 reads FQGNSA. The CDR3 loop is CASSPTADPETQYF. The CDR3 nucleotides are TGTGCCAGCAGCCCGACAGCGGACCCAGAGACCCAGTACTTC.

The rearrangement joins TRBV29-1 to TRBJ1-1; no clear D gene. The CDR3 consists of 13 residues. CDR1 SQVTM and CDR2 ANQGSEA come from the germline V gene. V gave up 5 bases and J gave up 0 bases, with 10 bases separating them. CDR3 region: CSVNRDMNTEAFF. As DNA, the CDR3 is TGCAGCGTTAACCGGGATATGAACACTGAAGCTTTCTTT.

The chain has TRBV7-2 and TRBJ2-5, with D perhaps TRBD1 (5 bases). This CDR3 is built from 14 residues. The V and J ends lost 1 base and 5 bases respectively, with 11 bases between them. Looked up from germline, CDR1 is SGHTA and CDR2 is FQGNSA. The CDR3 nucleotides read TGTGCCAGCAGCTTAGGGGGCCGTTGGGAGACCCAGTACTTC. Its translation is CASSLGGRWETQYF.

The chain uses TRBV18 and TRBJ2-3; either TRBD1 or TRBD2 may fit D (5 bases each). V lost 0 bases, J lost 0 bases, and 13 bases lay in between. There are 17 residues in the CDR3. Germline lookup yields CDR1 KGHSH and CDR2 LQKENI. CDR3 amino acids: CASSPPRGASSTDTQYF. The CDR3 nucleotides read TGTGCCAGCTCACCACCGAGGGGCGCGTCTAGCACAGATACGCAGTATTTT.

This clone was counted ten times or more. The gene calls are TRBV15 and TRBJ2-1; no clear D. Germline CDR1 reads LNHNV; CDR2 reads YYDKDF (reference sequence). The CDR3 totals 13 residues. Trimming removed 4 bases at V and 3 bases at J, with 7 bases between. Here the CDR3 reads CATSTNLYNEQFF. Written as DNA, the CDR3 is TGTGCCACCAGCACCAACCTCTACAATGAGCAGTTCTTC.

The gene calls are TRBV30 and TRBJ2-1; maybe TRBD1 (5 bases). CDR1 and CDR2 from the germline V gene are GTSNPN and SVGIG (reference sequence). The CDR3 loop spans 16 amino acids. V lost 8 bases to trimming and J lost 4 bases, with 24 bases between them. The CDR3 here is CAGFLTLGRRYNEQFF. The CDR3 DNA reads TGTGCCGGTTTCCTGACGTTGGGGCGTCGGTACAATGAGCAGTTCTTC.

The chain links TRBV21-1 to TRBJ2-2. TRBV21-1 counts as a pseudogene. The CDR3 consists of 19 residues. Written as DNA, the CDR3 is TGTGCCAGCAGCAAATACCAGACTCATAACAGCAAGAACACCGGGGAGCTGTTTTTT. Translation: CASSKYQTHNSKNTGELFF.

This clone was counted a few times. This chain uses TRBV30 with TRBJ2-4, with unresolved D. The V gene lost 0 bases and the J gene lost 9 bases, with 9 bases spanning the gap. Germline V CDR1 and CDR2: GTSNPN, SVGIG (reference sequence). The CDR3 sequence is 12 residues long. CDR3 nucleotide sequence: TGTGCCTGGAGTGTAACGTTGGGCATTCAGTACTTC. This sequence encodes CAWSVTLGIQYF.

This clone has at least ten counts. V usage is TRBV7-8 and J usage is TRBJ2-1; TRBD1 aligns across 7 bases. Germline CDR1 is SGHVS and CDR2 is FQNEAQ. The CDR3 has 13 amino acids. J was trimmed by 5 bases and V by 4 bases; bases with no gene match: 2. The CDR3 loop is CASSYGQDNEQFF. The CDR3 DNA reads as TGTGCCAGCAGCTACGGACAGGACAATGAGCAGTTCTTC.

The J gene is TRBJ2-3, the V gene TRBV14; TRBD1 or TRBD2 may be the D gene (5 bases each). Looked up from germline, CDR1 is SGHDN and CDR2 is FVKESK. This CDR3 has 18 amino acids. Trimming took 1 base from V and 3 from J, leaving 20 bases between them. Here the CDR3 DNA reads TGTGCCAGCAGCCAAGGTGGTCGGGGCGAAGGAATTACAGATACGCAGTATTTT. Translation gives CASSQGGRGEGITDTQYF.

The rearrangement uses TRBV20-1 and TRBJ2-7, with TRBD1 as a possible D gene (5 bases). There are 11 residues in the CDR3. Germline CDR1 DFQATT, CDR2 SNEGSKA (reference sequence). Trimming pared 4 bases from V and 5 bases from J, leaving 9 bases between. CDR3: CSAKAGHEQYF. The CDR3 bases are TGCAGTGCTAAGGCAGGGCACGAGCAGTACTTC.

J is TRBJ2-7 and V is TRBV10-1, with 11 bases fitting TRBD2. V lost 5 bases to trimming and J lost 0 bases; unmatched junction nucleotides: 6. This CDR3 has 16 residues. The germline V gene encodes CDR1 WNHNN and CDR2 SYGVQD (reference sequence). The CDR3 sequence: CASSSTGTSGSYEQYF. CDR3 in DNA: TGCGCCAGCAGTTCGACCGGGACTAGCGGCTCCTACGAGCAGTACTTC.

Here the CDR3 reads CASTRPGANVLTF. The CDR3 nucleotides read TGTGCCAGCACTCGACCCGGGGCCAACGTCCTGACTTTC. V and J are TRBV27 and TRBJ2-6; D gene unclear. The CDR3 sequence is 13 residues long. From germline, CDR1 is MNHEY and CDR2 SMNVEV (reference sequence). V was shortened by 7 bases and J by 4 bases, with 8 bases between the two germline ends.

The V and J genes are TRBV30 and TRBJ2-1, with 7 bases aligning to TRBD2. V lost 7 bases, J lost 4 bases, and 10 bases stayed unmatched. The germline gives CDR1 GTSNPN, CDR2 SVGIG (reference sequence). CDR3 length equals 14 residues. CDR3 sequence (DNA): TGTGCCTTTCGGGGGGAGGTGAGGTACAATGAGCAGTTCTTC. Protein sequence: CAFRGEVRYNEQFF.

The J gene is TRBJ2-5, the V gene TRBV28, with D tentatively TRBD2 (5 bases). Trimming took 3 bases from V and 5 from J, leaving 10 bases between them. CDR3 length: 13 residues. Germline V gene lookup returns CDR1 MDHEN and CDR2 SYDVKM. CDR3 amino acids: CASSFRPGETQYF. The CDR3, as DNA: TGTGCCAGCAGTTTTCGGCCGGGGGAGACCCAGTACTTC. Supplemented by reference TRBV28 and TRBJ2-5, the full variable domain reads DVKVTQSSRYLVKRTGEKVFLECVQDMDHENMFWYRQDPGLGLRLIYFSYDVKMKEKGDIPEGYSVSREKKERFSLILESASTNQTSMYLCASSFRPGETQYFGPGTRLLVL.

The chain has TRBV6-5 and TRBJ2-7, with D perhaps matching TRBD1 or TRBD2 (5 bases each). V was shortened by 11 bases and J by 9 bases, with 29 bases between the two germline ends. The germline CDR1 and CDR2 sequences are MNHEY and SVGAGI. The CDR3 has 15 residues. CDR3 DNA: TGTGCCTGCCAGAGAGCGAGGGACCCCATCTCCGGGCAGTACTTC. It encodes CACQRARDPISGQYF.

The rearrangement uses TRBV19 and TRBJ1-1; D is ambiguous. Trimming pared 0 bases from V and 2 bases from J, leaving 10 bases between. The CDR3 spans 15 residues. Looked up from germline, CDR1 is LNHDA and CDR2 is SQIVND (reference sequence). The CDR3 loop reads CASSIDGRFNTEAFF. The DNA of the CDR3 is TGTGCCAGTAGTATAGACGGCAGATTCAACACTGAAGCTTTCTTT.

This chain joins TRBV9 and TRBJ2-1; 7 bases agree with TRBD2. The junction had 12 bases not matched to a gene; V was cut back by 4 bases and J by 8 bases. The CDR3 runs 15 residues. Germline V gene sequence: CDR1 SGDLS, CDR2 YYNGEE. The CDR3: CASSSSGLPVDEQFF. CDR3 coding DNA: TGTGCCAGCAGCTCCTCGGGACTACCGGTGGATGAGCAGTTCTTC. Drawing the rest from reference TRBV9 and TRBJ2-1, the complete variable domain is DSGVTQTPKHLITATGQRVTLRCSPRSGDLSVYWYQQSLDQGLQFLIQYYNGEERAKGNILERFSAQQFPDLHSELNLSSLELGDSALYFCASSSSGLPVDEQFFGPGTRLTVL.

This clone was counted a few times. The J gene is TRBJ2-3, the V gene TRBV6-9, with D unresolved. CDR3 length equals 14 residues. In germline, CDR1 is MNHGY, CDR2 SVAAGI. The germline V and J ends were trimmed by 4 bases and 1 base, with 9 bases remaining between them. CDR3: CASSSPCCTDTQYF. The CDR3 nucleotides are TGTGCCAGCAGTTCACCATGTTGCACAGATACGCAGTATTTT.

The table lists this clone with a few counts. V gene TRBV11-2 combines with J gene TRBJ2-1, with D perhaps matching TRBD1 or TRBD2 (5 bases each). V was shortened by 1 base and J by 2 bases, with 9 bases between the two germline ends. This CDR3 contains 15 residues. Germline V gene lookup returns CDR1 SGHAT and CDR2 FQNNGV. CDR3: CASSLAGLTYNEQFF. The CDR3 DNA reads TGTGCCAGCAGCTTAGCGGGGCTCACCTACAATGAGCAGTTCTTC.

In its sample, this clone was seen a few times. The gene calls are TRBV9 and TRBJ1-4; no reliable D call. Germline values: CDR1 SGDLS, CDR2 YYNGEE. The CDR3 runs 17 residues. With 0 bases removed from V and 7 bases from J, the gap between germline ends came to 19 bases. Here the CDR3 DNA reads TGTGCCAGCAGCGTAGCCGTAGGAAGCATAGCGGCTGAAAAACTGTTTTTT. This encodes CASSVAVGSIAAEKLFF.

This clone was found a few times. The chain carries TRBV30 and TRBJ1-5; D perhaps matches TRBD1 (6 bases). Trimming took off 1 base at V and 3 bases at J, with 19 bases between the two ends. The germline V gene encodes CDR1 GTSNPN and CDR2 SVGIG (reference sequence). This CDR3 region has 17 residues. The CDR3 is CAWSATQPNRANQPQHF. The DNA for the CDR3 is TGTGCCTGGAGTGCCACGCAACCAAACAGGGCCAATCAGCCCCAGCATTTT. Filled out from reference TRBV30 and TRBJ1-5, the complete variable domain reads SQTIHQWPATLVQPVGSPLSLECTVEGTSNPNLYWYRQAAGRGLQLLFYSVGIGQISSEVPQNLSASRPQDRQFILSSKKLLLSDSGFYLCAWSATQPNRANQPQHFGDGTRLSIL.

Only a few counts were recorded for this clone. This rearrangement joins TRBV4-3 to TRBJ2-3, with TRBD2 as a possible D gene (6 bases). V dropped 1 base and J dropped 4 bases, with 18 bases sitting between them. The germline V gene encodes CDR1 LGHNA and CDR2 YSLEER. The CDR3 is made up of 17 amino acids. CDR3 DNA: TGCGCCAGCAGCCAAGTATCAGCGGGCCTAACCCCAGATACGCAGTATTTT. Residues: CASSQVSAGLTPDTQYF.

This clone has just a few counts. This chain joins TRBV7-2 and TRBJ2-2; D tentatively fits TRBD1 or TRBD2 (5 bases each). Germline V gene data show CDR1 as SGHTA and CDR2 as FQGNSA. The V gene lost 1 base and the J gene lost 6 bases, with 9 bases spanning the gap. This CDR3 has 14 residues. CDR3 amino acids: CASSLGGRAGELFF. The CDR3 DNA sequence: TGTGCCAGCAGCTTAGGGGGGAGAGCCGGGGAGCTGTTTTTT.

This chain joins TRBV29-1 and TRBJ1-3, with D unclear. The CDR3 spans 15 residues. CDR1 and CDR2 from the germline V gene are SQVTM and ANQGSEA. With 1 base removed from V and 0 bases from J, the gap between germline ends came to 10 bases. The CDR3 DNA is TGCAGCGTTGAAGGGAGTCCGATCTCTGGAAACACCATATATTTT. The encoded protein is CSVEGSPISGNTIYF.

V and J are TRBV11-3 and TRBJ2-2; 8 bases align to TRBD1. There are 14 residues in the CDR3. Germline lookup yields CDR1 SGHNT and CDR2 YENEEA. J was trimmed by 1 base and V by 5 bases; bases with no gene match: 0. CDR3 residues: CASSDRGNTGELFF. The CDR3 nucleotides are TGTGCCAGCAGCGACAGGGGGAACACCGGGGAGCTGTTTTTT.